The next 5 T cell receptor beta chains were all read from a single sample in a study of PD-L1 blockade in urothelial cancer. Time point given: peripheral blood 6 weeks after treatment start. Repertoires were generated with immunoSEQ multiplex PCR, while TCRdb's copy carries only in-frame clones and drops some. Of some 120,000 clones listed, 85% to 90% were seen once; the top ten hold more than 1.5%. Sample: PBMCs, taken around atezolizumab (anti-PD-L1) treatment. Every receptor here comes from a man in his fifties or sixties with urothelial cancer.

The chain couples TRBV28 to TRBJ1-1; D gene unclear. This CDR3 comprises 11 residues. In germline, CDR1 is MDHEN, CDR2 SYDVKM. Trimming took 7 bases from V and 4 from J, leaving 7 bases between them. The CDR3 loop reads CASTTSTEAFF. The CDR3 DNA follows: TGTGCCAGCACCACTAGCACTGAAGCTTTCTTT.

The V call is TRBV7-3, the J call TRBJ2-3, with TRBD2 identical over 11 bases. The germline gives CDR1 SGHTA, CDR2 FQGTGA. CDR3 length: 15 amino acids. Trimming at V came to 4 bases and at J to 0 bases, leaving 0 bases not matched to a gene. CDR3 loop: CASSSSGGSTDTQYF. CDR3 nucleotide sequence: TGTGCCAGCAGCTCTAGCGGGGGGAGCACAGATACGCAGTATTTT.

A single count supports this clone. The chain is built from TRBV27 and TRBJ1-5; a possible D gene is TRBD1 (6 bases). CDR3 length: 16 amino acids. The V end lost 6 bases, the J end lost 3 bases, and 18 bases lay between the germline ends. The germline V gene encodes CDR1 MNHEY and CDR2 SMNVEV (reference sequence). The CDR3 DNA reads TGTGCCAGCAGGCAGACAGGTTGGGGTAACAATCAGCCCCAGCATTTT. It codes for CASRQTGWGNNQPQHF.

The chain employs TRBV28 and TRBJ2-2; TRBD2 is a possible D gene (6 bases). Trimming took 5 bases from V and 3 from J, leaving 13 bases between them. The CDR3 has 15 amino acids. In germline, CDR1 is MDHEN, CDR2 SYDVKM. The CDR3 bases are TGTGCCAGCAGTCTATCAGGACTATACACCGGGGAGCTGTTTTTT. It is translated as CASSLSGLYTGELFF.

The chain links TRBV6-6 to TRBJ2-3; 7 nucleotides align to TRBD1. Germline V CDR1 and CDR2: MNHNY, SVGAGI (reference sequence). The V and J ends lost 7 bases and 2 bases, in that order; junction bases with no gene match: 6. The CDR3 spans 14 residues. CDR3 sequence (DNA): TGTGCCAGCACCGTGGACAGGCCCACAGATACGCAGTATTTT. Translation: CASTVDRPTDTQYF.